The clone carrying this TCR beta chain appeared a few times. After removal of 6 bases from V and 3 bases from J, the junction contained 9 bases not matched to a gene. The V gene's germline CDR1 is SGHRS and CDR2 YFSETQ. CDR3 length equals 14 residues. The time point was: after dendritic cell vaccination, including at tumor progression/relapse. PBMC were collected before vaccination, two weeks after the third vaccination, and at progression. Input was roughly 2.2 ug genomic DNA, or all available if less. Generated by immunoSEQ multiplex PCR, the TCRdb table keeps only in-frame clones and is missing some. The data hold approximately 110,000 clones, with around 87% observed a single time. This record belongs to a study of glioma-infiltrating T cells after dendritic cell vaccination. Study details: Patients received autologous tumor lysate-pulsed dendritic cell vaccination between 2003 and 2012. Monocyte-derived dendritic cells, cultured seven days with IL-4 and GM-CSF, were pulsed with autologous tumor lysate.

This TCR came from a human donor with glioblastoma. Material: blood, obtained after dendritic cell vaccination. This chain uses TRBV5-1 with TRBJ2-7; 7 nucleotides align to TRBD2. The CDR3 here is CASTAGTNYYEQYF. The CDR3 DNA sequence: TGCGCCAGCACCGCCGGGACTAACTACTACGAGCAGTACTTC.